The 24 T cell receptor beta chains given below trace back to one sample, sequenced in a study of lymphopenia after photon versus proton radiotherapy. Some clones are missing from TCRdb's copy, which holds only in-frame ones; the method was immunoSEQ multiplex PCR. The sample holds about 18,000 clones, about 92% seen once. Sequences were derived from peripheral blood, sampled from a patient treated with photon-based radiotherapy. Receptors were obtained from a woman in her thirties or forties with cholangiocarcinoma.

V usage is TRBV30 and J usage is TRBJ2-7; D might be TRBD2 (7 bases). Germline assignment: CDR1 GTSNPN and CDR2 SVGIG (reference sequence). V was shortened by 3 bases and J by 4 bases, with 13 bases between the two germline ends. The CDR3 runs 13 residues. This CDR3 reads CAWRGGAGYEQYF. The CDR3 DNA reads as TGTGCCTGGAGAGGGGGGGCGGGTTACGAGCAGTACTTC.

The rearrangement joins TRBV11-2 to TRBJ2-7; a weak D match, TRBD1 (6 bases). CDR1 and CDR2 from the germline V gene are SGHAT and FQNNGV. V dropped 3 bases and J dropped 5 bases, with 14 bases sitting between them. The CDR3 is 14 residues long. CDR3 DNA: TGTGCCAGCAGCTTCGTCCAGGGGATCAACGAGCAGTACTTC. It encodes CASSFVQGINEQYF.

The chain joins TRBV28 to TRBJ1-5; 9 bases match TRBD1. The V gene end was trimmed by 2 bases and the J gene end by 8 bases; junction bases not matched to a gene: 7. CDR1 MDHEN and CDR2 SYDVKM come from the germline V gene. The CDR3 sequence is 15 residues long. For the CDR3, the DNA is TGTGCCAGCAGTTTACAGGGACAGGGTGGCAAGCCCCAGCATTTT. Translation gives CASSLQGQGGKPQHF.

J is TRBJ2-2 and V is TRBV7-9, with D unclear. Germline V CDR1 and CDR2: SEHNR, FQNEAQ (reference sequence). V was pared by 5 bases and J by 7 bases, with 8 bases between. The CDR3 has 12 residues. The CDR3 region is CASSLLDGELFF. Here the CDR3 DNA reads TGTGCCAGCAGCCTCCTCGACGGGGAGCTGTTTTTT.

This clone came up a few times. CDR3: CASSPGVGEQFF. Here the CDR3 DNA reads TGTGCCAGCAGCCCTGGGGTAGGTGAGCAGTTCTTC. The V and J genes are TRBV7-3 and TRBJ2-1; D call uncertain. This CDR3 comprises 12 residues. CDR1 and CDR2 (germline): SGHTA, FQGTGA. The germline V and J ends were trimmed by 5 bases and 9 bases, with 11 bases remaining between them.

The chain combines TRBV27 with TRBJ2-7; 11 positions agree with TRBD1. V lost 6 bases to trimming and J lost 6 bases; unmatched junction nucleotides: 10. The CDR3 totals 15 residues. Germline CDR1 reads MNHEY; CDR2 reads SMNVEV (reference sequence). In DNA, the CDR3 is TGTGCCAGCAGGCCTACCGGGACAGGGGGTCGCGAGCAGTACTTC. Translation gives CASRPTGTGGREQYF.

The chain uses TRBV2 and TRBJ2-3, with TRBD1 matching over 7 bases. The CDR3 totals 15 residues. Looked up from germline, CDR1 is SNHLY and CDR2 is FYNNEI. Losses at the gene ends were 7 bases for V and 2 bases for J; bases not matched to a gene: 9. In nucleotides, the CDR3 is TGTGCCAGCAATCAAAGACAGGGAAACACAGATACGCAGTATTTT. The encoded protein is CASNQRQGNTDTQYF.

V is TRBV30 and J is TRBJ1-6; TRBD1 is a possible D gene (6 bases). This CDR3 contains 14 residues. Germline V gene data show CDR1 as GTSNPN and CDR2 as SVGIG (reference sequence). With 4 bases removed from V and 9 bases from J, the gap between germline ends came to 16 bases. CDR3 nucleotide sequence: TGTGCCTGGATCCCACAGGGACGGGCTTCACCCCTCCACTTT. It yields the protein CAWIPQGRASPLHF. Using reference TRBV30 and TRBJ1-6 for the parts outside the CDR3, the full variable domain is SQTIHQWPATLVQPVGSPLSLECTVEGTSNPNLYWYRQAAGRGLQLLFYSVGIGQISSEVPQNLSASRPQDRQFILSSKKLLLSDSGFYLCAWIPQGRASPLHFGNGTRLTVT.

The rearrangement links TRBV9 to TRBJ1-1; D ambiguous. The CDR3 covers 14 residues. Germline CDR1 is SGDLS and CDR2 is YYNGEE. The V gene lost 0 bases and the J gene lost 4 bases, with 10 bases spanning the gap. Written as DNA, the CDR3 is TGTGCCAGCAGCGTAGCCGGGTCGGCCACTGAAGCTTTCTTT. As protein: CASSVAGSATEAFF. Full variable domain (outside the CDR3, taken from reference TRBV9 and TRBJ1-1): DSGVTQTPKHLITATGQRVTLRCSPRSGDLSVYWYQQSLDQGLQFLIQYYNGEERAKGNILERFSAQQFPDLHSELNLSSLELGDSALYFCASSVAGSATEAFFGQGTRLTVV.

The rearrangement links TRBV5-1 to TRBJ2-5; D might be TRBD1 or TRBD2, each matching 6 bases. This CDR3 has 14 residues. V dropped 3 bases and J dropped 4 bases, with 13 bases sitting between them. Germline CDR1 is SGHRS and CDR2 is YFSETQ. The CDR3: CASSWPGGGETQYF. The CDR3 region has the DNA TGCGCCAGCAGCTGGCCAGGAGGGGGAGAGACCCAGTACTTC.

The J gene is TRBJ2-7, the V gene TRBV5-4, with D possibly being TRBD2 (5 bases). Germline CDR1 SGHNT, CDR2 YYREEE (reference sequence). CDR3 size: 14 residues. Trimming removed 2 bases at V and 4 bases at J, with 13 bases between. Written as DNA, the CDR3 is TGTGCCAGCAGCTTAGAGAGGGTCGGGTACGAGCAGTACTTC. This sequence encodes CASSLERVGYEQYF.

The CDR3 here is CASSPSTGDTEAFF. The CDR3 DNA is TGCGCCAGCAGCCCATCGACAGGGGACACTGAAGCTTTCTTT. V usage is TRBV5-1 and J usage is TRBJ1-1; 8 nucleotides match TRBD1. The V gene's germline CDR1 is SGHRS and CDR2 YFSETQ. Trimming took 4 bases from V and 3 from J; bases not matched to a gene: 5. The CDR3 totals 14 residues.

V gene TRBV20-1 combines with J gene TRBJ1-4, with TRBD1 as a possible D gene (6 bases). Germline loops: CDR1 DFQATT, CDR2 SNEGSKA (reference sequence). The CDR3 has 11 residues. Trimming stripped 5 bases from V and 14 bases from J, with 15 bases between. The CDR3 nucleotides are TGCAGTGCTTCGGCAGGGGTTCAGCTGTTTTTT. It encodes CSASAGVQLFF.

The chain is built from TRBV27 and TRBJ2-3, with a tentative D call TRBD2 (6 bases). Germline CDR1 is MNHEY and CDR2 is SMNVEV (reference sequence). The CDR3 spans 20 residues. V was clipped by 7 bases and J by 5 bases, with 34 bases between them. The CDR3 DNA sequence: TGTGCCAGCACGGAACGTAGCGGAAGATACATGGCGGGTTTAGAAGATACGCAGTATTTT. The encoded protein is CASTERSGRYMAGLEDTQYF.

The CDR3 DNA follows: TGCAGCGTTGAAAGGCAGGGGGCCGCTGAAGCTTTCTTT. Encoded protein: CSVERQGAAEAFF. The chain is built from TRBV29-1 and TRBJ1-1; 8 bases match TRBD1. The CDR3 consists of 13 residues. Unmatched junction bases numbered 5, after V lost 2 bases and J lost 6 bases. The germline CDR1 and CDR2 sequences are SQVTM and ANQGSEA.

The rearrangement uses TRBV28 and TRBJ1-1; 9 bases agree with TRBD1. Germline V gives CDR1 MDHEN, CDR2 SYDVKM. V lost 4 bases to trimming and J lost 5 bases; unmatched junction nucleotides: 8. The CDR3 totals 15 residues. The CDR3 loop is CASSSAGTGRTEAFF. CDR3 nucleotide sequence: TGTGCCAGCAGTTCGGCCGGGACAGGGAGGACTGAAGCTTTCTTT.

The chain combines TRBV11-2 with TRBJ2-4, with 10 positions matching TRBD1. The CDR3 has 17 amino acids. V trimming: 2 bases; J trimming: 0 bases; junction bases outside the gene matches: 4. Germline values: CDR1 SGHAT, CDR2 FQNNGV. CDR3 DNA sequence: TGTGCCAGCAGCTTACAGGGACAGGGGCTAGCCAAAAACATTCAGTACTTC. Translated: CASSLQGQGLAKNIQYF.

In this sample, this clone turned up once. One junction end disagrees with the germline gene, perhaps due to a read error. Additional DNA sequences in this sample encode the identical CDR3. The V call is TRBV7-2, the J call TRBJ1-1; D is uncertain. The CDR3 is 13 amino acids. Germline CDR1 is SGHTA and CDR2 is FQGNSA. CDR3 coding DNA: TGCGCCAGCAGCTTAGAAGGGAACACTGAAGCTTTCTTT. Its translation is CASSLEGNTEAFF.

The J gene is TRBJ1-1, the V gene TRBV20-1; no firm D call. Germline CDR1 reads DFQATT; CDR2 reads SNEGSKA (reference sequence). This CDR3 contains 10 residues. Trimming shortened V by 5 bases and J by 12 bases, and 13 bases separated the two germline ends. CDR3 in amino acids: CSAPLAATFF. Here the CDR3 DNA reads TGCAGTGCTCCTCTGGCTGCGACTTTCTTT.

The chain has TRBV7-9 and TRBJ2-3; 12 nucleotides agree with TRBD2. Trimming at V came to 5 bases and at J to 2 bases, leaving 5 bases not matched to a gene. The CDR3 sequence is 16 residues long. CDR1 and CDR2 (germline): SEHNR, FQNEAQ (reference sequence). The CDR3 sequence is CASSRRTSGATDTQYF. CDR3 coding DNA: TGTGCCAGCAGCCGACGGACTAGCGGGGCCACAGATACGCAGTATTTT.

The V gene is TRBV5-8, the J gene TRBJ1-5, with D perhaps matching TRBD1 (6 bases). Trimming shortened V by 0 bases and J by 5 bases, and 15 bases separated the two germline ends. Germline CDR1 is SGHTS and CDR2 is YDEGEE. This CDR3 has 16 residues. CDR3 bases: TGTGCCAGCAGCTTGGTAGGAGGGGGATCGTATCAGCCCCAGCATTTT. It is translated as CASSLVGGGSYQPQHF.

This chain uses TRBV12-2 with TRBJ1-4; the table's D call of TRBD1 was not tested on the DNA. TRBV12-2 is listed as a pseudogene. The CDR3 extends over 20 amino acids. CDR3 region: CASLPPSRDRGPRTNEKLFF. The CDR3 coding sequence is TGTGCAAGTCTTCCCCCCTCCCGGGACAGGGGCCCAAGGACTAATGAAAAACTGTTTTTT.

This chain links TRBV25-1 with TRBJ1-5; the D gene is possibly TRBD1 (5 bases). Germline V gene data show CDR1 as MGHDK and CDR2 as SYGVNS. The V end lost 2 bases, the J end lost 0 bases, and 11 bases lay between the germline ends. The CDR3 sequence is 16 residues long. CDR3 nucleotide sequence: TGTGCCAGCAGTGAAGGAGGGGCGGGTAGCAATCAGCCCCAGCATTTT. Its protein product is CASSEGGAGSNQPQHF. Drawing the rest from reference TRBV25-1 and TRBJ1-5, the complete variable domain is EADIYQTPRYLVIGTGKKITLECSQTMGHDKMYWYQQDPGMELHLIHYSYGVNSTEKGDLSSESTVSRIRTEHFPLTLESARPSHTSQYLCASSEGGAGSNQPQHFGDGTRLSIL.

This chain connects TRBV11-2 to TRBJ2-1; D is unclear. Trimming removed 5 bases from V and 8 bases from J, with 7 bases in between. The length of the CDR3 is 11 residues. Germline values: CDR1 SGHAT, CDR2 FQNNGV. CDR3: CASSVRDEQFF. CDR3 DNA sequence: TGTGCCAGCAGCGTAAGAGATGAGCAGTTCTTC.